This TCR beta chain was captured in a study of identical twins' blood T cells. Each CDR3 protein is one row after TCRdb ran MiXCR on the 5' RACE reads. The data hold around 380,000 distinct CDR3 sequences, with roughly 31% observed a single time. The CDR3 consists of 13 residues. Looked up from germline, CDR1 is DFQATT and CDR2 is SNEGSKA (reference sequence). The three twin pairs were reared together, likely meeting the same infections. On this clonotype: A much larger clone sits a single nucleotide away, making a read error possible.

The chain links TRBV20-1 to TRBJ1-1; unclear D gene. This clonotype originated in a woman aged 18-49 years in good health. The sequenced sample consisted of PBMCs. CDR3 bases: TGCGGTGCTAGAGAGGGTTGGAGCACTGAAGCTTTCTTT. Residues: CGAREGWSTEAFF.